Sequencing of this T cell receptor beta chain was carried out in a study of T cell repertoires in cytomegalovirus infection. Study-level points and caveats: Within the response measured ex vivo, HLA-C-restricted CMV-specific TCR beta clonotypes were dominant.

Trimming pared 0 bases from V and 2 bases from J, leaving 10 bases between. CDR1 and CDR2 (germline): SGHVS, FNYEAQ. The CDR3 contains 15 residues. Comment on this clonotype: Antigen specificity is unknown.

From the reads, TCRdb called clonotypes with MiXCR, one entry per CDR3 protein. The sample includes approximately 220,000 distinct CDR3 sequences, about 40% of them seen just once. The genes are TRBV7-6 and TRBJ1-2; D is uncertain. This sample comprised CD8+ T cells from cultured PBMCs, obtained from culture after CMV antigen stimulation. The TCR sequence derives from a human donor in good health (CMV status not recorded). Some clones in this sample may be carry-over from other donors' samples. CDR3 bases: TGTGCCAGCAGCTTAGCGGCAACGGGAAACTATGGCTACACCTTC. This encodes CASSLAATGNYGYTF.